The source of this T cell receptor beta chain is a study of OX40 agonist ivuxolimab in advanced cancers. Background for the entire study: Ivuxolimab was a fully human IgG2 agonistic monoclonal antibody targeting the costimulatory receptor OX40 (CD134). Intravenous ivuxolimab was administered to patients every 2 weeks at six dose levels: 0.01, 0.1, 0.3, 1.5, 3 and 10 mg/kg. Of the roughly 51 dose-escalation patients, hepatocellular carcinoma was present in approximately 20, melanoma in roughly 15, renal cell carcinoma in 9 and head and neck cancer in 9. The dose-escalation cohort was 80% to 90% male with a mean age of approximately 60 years, ranging from roughly 23 to 80. Patients were allowed to have had prior anti-PD-1, anti-PD-L1 or anti-CTLA-4 therapy, and around two fifths of the dose-escalation patients had been treated with checkpoint inhibitors. Partial responses occurred in three dose-escalation patients, of whom one had hepatocellular carcinoma and two had cutaneous melanoma. The purpose of peripheral TCRbeta sequencing was to test whether ivuxolimab changed TCR sequence diversity and led to clonal T-cell expansion. The paper reports the monotherapy dose-escalation portion (N of about 50 patients) of the phase I ivuxolimab trial. What the work shows at the level of the full study, not this receptor alone: At doses of 0.1 to 3.0 mg/kg, clonal expansion of both CD4+ and CD8+ blood T cells was observed from baseline to week 6. After ivuxolimab, more expanded clones were found on average in CD8+ T cells than in CD4+ T cells. Low levels of normalized T-cell clonal expansion were also seen in some nonresponding patients. Partial responders in the 0.1-3.0 mg/kg groups had among the lowest normalized peripheral clonal expansion, especially among CD8+ T cells. The antigen specificity of the clonally expanded peripheral T cells was not determined.

For sequencing of the TCRbeta CDR3 region, genomic DNA was extracted from the sorted cells. TCRbeta CDR3 regions were sequenced using the immunoSEQ Assay. TCRdb's version of the immuneACCESS table is confined to in-frame rearrangements and falls short of the full clone set. An unresolved V gene accounts for under half of the shortfall where checked; the remainder is of unknown origin. The sample table shows 95,000 to 100,000 clones, and roughly 83% are seen once. The ten largest clones add up to more than 1.1% of the sample. Of note for this clone: Its antigen target is currently unknown. No much larger clone exists at a distance of one base, and base qualities are not known.

Trimming accounts for 6 bases at V and 7 bases at J, while the number of junction bases matched to no gene is 5. CDR1 and CDR2 are read off the germline V gene as MDHEN and SYDVKM. The CDR3 has 13 amino acids, counting the end cysteine and phenylalanine. Kept here is only the CDR3 DNA, which spans 39 bases and is read in frame from base 1. Patients with a history of autoimmune disease or receiving systemic immunosuppression were excluded from the trial. Peripheral blood for TCR sequencing was collected from all dose cohorts at baseline, on cycle 4 day 1, and on cycle 7 day 1. Samples came from an open-label, multicenter, first-in-human phase I dose-escalation trial of ivuxolimab. Adults with locally advanced or metastatic head and neck squamous cell, hepatocellular, melanoma or renal cell carcinoma were enrolled in the trial. CD4+ and CD8+ T cells were sorted separately from peripheral blood before TCR sequencing.

The chain is encoded by TRBV28 joined to TRBJ1-2; TRBD1 agrees with 10 junctional bases. This TCR was sampled from an adult with an advanced solid tumor such as melanoma, head and neck, liver or kidney cancer. The sample here was CD4+ or CD8+ T cells sorted from blood, taken in a trial of the OX40 agonist ivuxolimab. The DNA sequence is as follows: TGTGCCAGCAGGCCTGGGGACAGGGGTGGCTACACCTTC. Translated, this gives CASRPGDRGGYTF.